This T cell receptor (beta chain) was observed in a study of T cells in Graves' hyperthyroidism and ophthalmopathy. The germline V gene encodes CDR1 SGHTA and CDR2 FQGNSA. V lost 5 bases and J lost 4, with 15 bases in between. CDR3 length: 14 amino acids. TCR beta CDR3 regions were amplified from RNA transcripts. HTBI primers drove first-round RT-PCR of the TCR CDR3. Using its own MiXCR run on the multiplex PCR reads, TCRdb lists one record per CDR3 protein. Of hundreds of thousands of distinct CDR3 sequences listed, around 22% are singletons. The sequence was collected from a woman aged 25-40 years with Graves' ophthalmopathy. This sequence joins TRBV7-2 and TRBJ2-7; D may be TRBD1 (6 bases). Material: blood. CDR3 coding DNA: TGTGCCAGCAGCACCCGGGACACCTCATACGAGCAGTACTTC. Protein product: CASSTRDTSYEQYF.